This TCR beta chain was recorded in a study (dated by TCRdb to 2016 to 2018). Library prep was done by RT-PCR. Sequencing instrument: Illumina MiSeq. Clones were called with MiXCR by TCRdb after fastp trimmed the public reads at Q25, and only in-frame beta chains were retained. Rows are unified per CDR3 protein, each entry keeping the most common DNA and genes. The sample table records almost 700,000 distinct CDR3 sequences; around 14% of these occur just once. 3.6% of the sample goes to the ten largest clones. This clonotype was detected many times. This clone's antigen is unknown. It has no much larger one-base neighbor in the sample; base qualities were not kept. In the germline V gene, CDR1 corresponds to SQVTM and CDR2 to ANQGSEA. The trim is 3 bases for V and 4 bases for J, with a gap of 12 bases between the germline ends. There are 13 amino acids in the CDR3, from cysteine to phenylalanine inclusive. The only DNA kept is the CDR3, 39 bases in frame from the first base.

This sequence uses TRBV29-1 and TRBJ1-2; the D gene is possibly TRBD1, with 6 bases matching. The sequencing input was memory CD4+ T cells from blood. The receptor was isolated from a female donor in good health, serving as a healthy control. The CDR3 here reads CSVDGGKRYGYTF. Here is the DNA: TGCAGCGTTGACGGGGGCAAACGCTATGGCTACACCTTC.